This passage covers 19 T cell receptor beta chains from one sample sequenced in a study of cytomegalovirus exposure and HLA in healthy donors. Primers included in the PCR were 60 Vbeta and 13 Jbeta primers. Sequencing used immunoSEQ multiplex PCR; TCRdb keeps in-frame clones, though not all of them. The repertoire table contains 150,000 or so clones. Sequences were obtained from PBMCs. The receptors derive from a woman aged 55 to 70 in good health and CMV-seronegative.

The chain uses TRBV27 and TRBJ2-6; a weak D match, TRBD1 (6 bases). Germline CDR1 is MNHEY and CDR2 is SMNVEV (reference sequence). V was cut by 5 bases and J by 1 base, with 12 bases left in between. CDR3 length: 16 residues. In DNA, the CDR3 is TGTGCCAGCAGTCCCCAAGACAGGTCTGGGGCCAACGTCCTGACTTTC. This codes for CASSPQDRSGANVLTF.

The V and J genes are TRBV29-1 and TRBJ1-5; D remains ambiguous. CDR1 is SQVTM and CDR2 is ANQGSEA in the germline V gene. Trimming cost V 4 bases and J 3 bases, with 7 bases left between them. This CDR3 comprises 12 residues. CDR3 nucleotides: TGCAGCGTTGGAGTTGCCAATCAGCCCCAGCATTTT. It specifies CSVGVANQPQHF.

V and J are TRBV5-1 and TRBJ2-1; the match to TRBD2 covers 13 bases. V was pared by 4 bases and J by 6 bases, with 7 bases of the junction left unmatched. Germline CDR1 and CDR2: SGHRS and YFSETQ. This CDR3 spans 16 amino acids. The CDR3 spells CASSPPTSGGINEQFF. The CDR3 DNA follows: TGCGCCAGCAGCCCCCCGACTAGCGGGGGGATCAATGAGCAGTTCTTC.

The rearrangement joins TRBV7-8 to TRBJ2-2, with 7 bases matching TRBD1. The CDR3 is 15 amino acids. Trimming removed 5 bases from V and 6 bases from J; junction bases left unmatched: 9. Per germline, CDR1 SGHVS and CDR2 FQNEAQ. This CDR3 reads CASSAGTVGAGELFF. The CDR3 nucleotides are TGTGCCAGCAGCGCCGGGACAGTGGGCGCCGGGGAGCTGTTTTTT.

CDR3 sequence reads: CASSRQLQETQYF. The CDR3 region has the DNA TGTGCCAGCAGTAGACAGCTACAAGAGACCCAGTACTTC. V usage is TRBV6-5 and J usage is TRBJ2-5; TRBD1 might be the D (5 bases). The germline gives CDR1 MNHEY, CDR2 SVGAGI. Trimming removed 5 bases from V and 2 bases from J, with 9 bases in between. The CDR3 totals 13 residues.

The rearrangement links TRBV5-4 to TRBJ2-1, with TRBD1 identical over 10 bases. J was trimmed by 7 bases and V by 4 bases; bases with no gene match: 8. The V gene's germline CDR1 is SGHNT and CDR2 YYREEE (reference sequence). The CDR3 consists of 15 residues. The CDR3 DNA sequence: TGTGCCAGCAGCCTACGACAGGGGGCTGAGAATGAGCAGTTCTTC. Translating gives CASSLRQGAENEQFF.

The genes are TRBV15 and TRBJ1-2, with 8 bases matching TRBD1. V trimming: 6 bases; J trimming: 7 bases; junction bases outside the gene matches: 7. The CDR3 consists of 13 residues. Looked up from germline, CDR1 is LNHNV and CDR2 is YYDKDF (reference sequence). The CDR3 DNA reads TGTGCCACCAGTCGCAGGGGGCTTTTTGGCTACACCTTC. This sequence encodes CATSRRGLFGYTF.

This rearrangement joins TRBV6-5 to TRBJ2-7; 7 bases are shared with TRBD1. The germline V gene encodes CDR1 MNHEY and CDR2 SVGAGI. V lost 4 bases to trimming and J lost 3 bases; unmatched junction nucleotides: 3. The CDR3 runs 13 residues. Here the CDR3 DNA reads TGTGCCAGCAGTTTAGGGACAGTCTACGAGCAGTACTTC. This translates into CASSLGTVYEQYF.

This CDR3 is CASSLGDFPGTEAFF. Written as DNA, the CDR3 is TGTGCCAGCAGCTTGGGGGACTTTCCGGGGACTGAAGCTTTCTTT. V gene TRBV7-9 combines with J gene TRBJ1-1; weak D call: TRBD1 (5 bases). The length of the CDR3 is 15 residues. With 3 bases removed from V and 5 bases from J, the gap between germline ends came to 16 bases. Per germline, CDR1 SEHNR and CDR2 FQNEAQ (reference sequence).

A word on this clone: Other DNA sequences within the sample encode an identical CDR3. This chain uses TRBV9 with TRBJ1-3; D not resolved. In germline, CDR1 is SGDLS, CDR2 YYNGEE. The CDR3 sequence is 15 residues long. The V and J ends lost 0 bases and 0 bases respectively, with 7 bases between them. CDR3 nucleotide sequence: TGTGCCAGCAGCGTAGGTCGGAGCTCTGGAAACACCATATATTTT. Its translation is CASSVGRSSGNTIYF.

On this clone: A read error is likely, as this CDR3 ends without the conserved phenylalanine or tryptophan. The V gene is TRBV4-2, the J gene TRBJ1-2; tentatively, D is TRBD1 (6 bases). V lost 4 bases, J lost 4 bases, and 16 bases lay in between. From germline, CDR1 is LGHNA and CDR2 YNFKEQ. CDR3 length: 15 residues. The CDR3 nucleotides read TGTGCCAGCAGCCGAGGGGGGGGCAAGACCTATGGCTACACCCTC. Amino acids: CASSRGGGKTYGYTL.

V usage is TRBV9 and J usage is TRBJ2-1; 10 nucleotides line up with TRBD2. This CDR3 has 17 residues. V was clipped by 4 bases and J by 8 bases; unmatched bases: 15. The germline gives CDR1 SGDLS, CDR2 YYNGEE. CDR3 sequence: CASSPHRSSGSGDEQFF. CDR3 coding DNA: TGTGCCAGCAGCCCCCATAGGTCTAGCGGGAGTGGGGATGAGCAGTTCTTC.

This chain joins TRBV10-3 and TRBJ1-2, with D maybe TRBD1 (6 bases). Trimming removed 4 bases at V and 4 bases at J, with 13 bases between. Germline-derived CDR1 and CDR2 are ENHRY and SYGVKD. The CDR3 sequence is 14 residues long. Here the CDR3 reads CAISGGTRGYGYTF. CDR3 in DNA: TGTGCCATCAGTGGGGGGACCAGGGGCTATGGCTACACCTTC.

This sequence joins TRBV12-2 and TRBJ1-5; the table's D call, TRBD1, has no DNA check behind it. TRBV12-2 is marked as a pseudogene. CDR3 length equals 14 residues. DNA of the CDR3: TGTGCAAGTAATAAGGGGCTGAGCAATCAGCCCCAGCATTTT. This sequence encodes CASNKGLSNQPQHF.

This chain uses TRBV19 with TRBJ1-4, with 7 positions matching TRBD1. In germline, CDR1 is LNHDA, CDR2 SQIVND (reference sequence). Trimming took 4 bases from V and 4 from J; bases not matched to a gene: 6. This CDR3 is built from 15 residues. Here the CDR3 DNA reads TGTGCCAGTAGTAGAAACAGGGGTCATAATGAAAAACTGTTTTTT. It is translated as CASSRNRGHNEKLFF. The full variable domain, rest sourced from reference TRBV19 and TRBJ1-4, is DGGITQSPKYLFRKEGQNVTLSCEQNLNHDAMYWYRQDPGQGLRLIYYSQIVNDFQKGDIAEGYSVSREKKESFPLTVTSAQKNPTAFYLCASSRNRGHNEKLFFGSGTQLSVL.

The chain combines TRBV11-2 with TRBJ2-1; D uncertain. The germline gives CDR1 SGHAT, CDR2 FQNNGV. This CDR3 region has 13 residues. V shed 3 bases and J shed 7 bases, with 10 bases lying between them. The CDR3 sequence: CASSFNRANEQFF. The DNA of the CDR3 is TGTGCCAGCAGCTTCAACCGAGCGAATGAGCAGTTCTTC.

The chain links TRBV5-4 to TRBJ1-1; a weak D match, TRBD1 (6 bases). Germline V gene sequence: CDR1 SGHNT, CDR2 YYREEE (reference sequence). The V and J ends lost 0 bases and 2 bases respectively, with 11 bases between them. The CDR3 loop spans 15 amino acids. CDR3 sequence reads: CASSLAQGQNTEAFF. CDR3 nucleotide sequence: TGTGCCAGCAGCTTGGCACAGGGCCAAAACACTGAAGCTTTCTTT.

The chain couples TRBV9 to TRBJ1-5, with D possibly matching TRBD1 (5 bases). Germline CDR1 and CDR2: SGDLS and YYNGEE. This CDR3 contains 14 residues. V was shortened by 1 base and J by 2 bases, with 7 bases between the two germline ends. This CDR3 is CASSVTGGNQPQHF. CDR3 bases: TGTGCCAGCAGCGTAACAGGAGGCAATCAGCCCCAGCATTTT. The full variable domain, with the rest looked up from reference TRBV9 and TRBJ1-5, is DSGVTQTPKHLITATGQRVTLRCSPRSGDLSVYWYQQSLDQGLQFLIQYYNGEERAKGNILERFSAQQFPDLHSELNLSSLELGDSALYFCASSVTGGNQPQHFGDGTRLSIL.

V usage is TRBV4-1 and J usage is TRBJ1-5; D remains unclear. V lost 4 bases to trimming and J lost 5 bases, with 21 bases between them. CDR3 length equals 17 residues. From germline, CDR1 is MGHRA and CDR2 YSYEKL. In nucleotides, the CDR3 is TGCGCCAGCAGCCCACGACACCTTTCACAGTACGATCAGCCCCAGCATTTT. Its protein product is CASSPRHLSQYDQPQHF.